This T cell receptor beta chain was sequenced for a study of T cells in Graves' hyperthyroidism and ophthalmopathy. Study-wide points: Most thyroid clonotypes with frequency above 0.001 were detected in blood. Using 13 V-J features, a model discriminated ophthalmopathy from stable hyperthyroidism. Ophthalmopathy prediction by the model preceded onset by a median about 6.8 months.

The sample holds a few counts of this clonotype. Its antigen is undetermined. Amplified regions were TCR beta CDR3 sequences from RNA transcripts. When the TCR CDR3 underwent first-round RT-PCR, the HTBI primer set was used. TCRdb used MiXCR to reprocess the multiplex PCR reads, holding one entry per CDR3 protein. The table shows about 700,000 distinct CDR3 sequences, with 40% to 55% occurring only once. V was cut by 5 bases and J by 7 bases, with 8 bases left in between. CDR3 length: 11 amino acids. CDR1 is MGHRA, CDR2 YSYEKL, per germline. The sequencing input was peripheral blood or thyroid tissue (not recorded which). The chain uses TRBV4-1 and TRBJ1-1; no definite D call. This TCR was sampled from an adult man with Graves' disease, either hyperthyroidism or ophthalmopathy (not recorded which). The chain's CDR3 is CASSNLYEAFF. In nucleotides, the CDR3 is TGCGCCAGCAGCAACCTTTATGAAGCTTTCTTT.